The T cell receptor beta chain under discussion was sequenced for a study of Ad26.COV2.S vaccination and SARS-CoV-2 variants. TCRdb keeps only in-frame clones here, not all; method: immunoSEQ multiplex PCR. The repertoire holds approximately 250,000 clones, with 70% to 90% as singletons. The CDR3 is 15 residues long. V lost 2 bases, J lost 7 bases, and 12 bases lay in between. CDR1 and CDR2 (germline): MNHNY, SVGAGI (reference sequence). As to treatment: around 19 received Ad26.COV2.S at low or high dose, single or two shots; a few received placebo; per-sample allocation not given. It was on day 63 after the first vaccine or placebo injection that samples were taken.

The chain has TRBV6-6 and TRBJ1-6; D might be TRBD1 (5 bases). The sample in question was peripheral blood, obtained in a trial of Ad26.COV2.S vaccine versus placebo. The TCR originated in a person aged 18 to 65 who received the Ad26.COV2.S COVID-19 vaccine or a placebo. Here the CDR3 reads CASSYAAGSNSPLHF. CDR3 in DNA: TGTGCCAGCAGTTACGCAGCAGGGTCGAATTCACCCCTCCACTTT.